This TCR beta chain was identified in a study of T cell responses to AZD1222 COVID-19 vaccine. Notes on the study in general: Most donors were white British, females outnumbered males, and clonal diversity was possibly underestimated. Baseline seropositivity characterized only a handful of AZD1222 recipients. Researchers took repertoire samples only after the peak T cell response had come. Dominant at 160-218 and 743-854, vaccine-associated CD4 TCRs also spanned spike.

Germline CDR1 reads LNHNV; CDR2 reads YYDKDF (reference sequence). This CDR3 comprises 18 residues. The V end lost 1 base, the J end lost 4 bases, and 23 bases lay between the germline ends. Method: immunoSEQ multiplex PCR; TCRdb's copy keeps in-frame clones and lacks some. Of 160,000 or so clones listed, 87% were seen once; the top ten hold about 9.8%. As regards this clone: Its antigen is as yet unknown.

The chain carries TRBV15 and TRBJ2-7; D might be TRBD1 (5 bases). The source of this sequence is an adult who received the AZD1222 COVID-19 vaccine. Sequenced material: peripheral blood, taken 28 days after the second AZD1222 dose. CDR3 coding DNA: TGTGCCACCAGCAGAGGGCCGACAGCCACCCATCTTCTTTACGAGCAGTACTTC. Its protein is CATSRGPTATHLLYEQYF.